The 13 T cell receptor beta chains reported below all come from one sample, sequenced in a study of identical twins. One entry per CDR3 protein results from TCRdb running MiXCR on the 5' RACE reads. The sample has around 650,000 distinct CDR3 sequences, around 7.4% seen once. These data were also reused for a study on yellow fever vaccine responses in identical twins.

Sequencing was performed on PBMCs. Receptors were obtained from a woman aged 18-29 years in good health.

In this sample, this clonotype turned up many times. The chain uses TRBV5-1 and TRBJ1-1; a possible D gene is TRBD1 (5 bases). The CDR3 spans 14 residues. Trimming cost V 1 base and J 2 bases, with 9 bases left between them. CDR1 and CDR2 (germline): SGHRS, YFSETQ. CDR3 sequence (DNA): TGCGCCAGCAGCTTGTATGACAGCAACACTGAAGCTTTCTTT. It translates to CASSLYDSNTEAFF.

This clonotype showed up many times. This chain connects TRBV20-1 to TRBJ2-7, with 7 nucleotides matching TRBD2. The CDR3 spans 15 residues. Germline V gene sequence: CDR1 DFQATT, CDR2 SNEGSKA (reference sequence). The V gene end was trimmed by 1 base and the J gene end by 2 bases; junction bases not matched to a gene: 8. The CDR3 DNA is TGCAGTGCTAGAGGCCAGTCTAGCGGTCCCTACGAGCAGTACTTC. Translating it yields CSARGQSSGPYEQYF.

This clonotype was seen only a few times. This chain uses TRBV12-3 or TRBV12-4 with TRBJ2-4; D tentatively reads TRBD1 or TRBD2 (6 bases each). CDR3 length: 13 residues. Deletions cut 8 bases from V and 4 bases from J, with 12 bases between. CDR3 protein: CASLEGGKNIQYF. The DNA for the CDR3 is TGTGCCAGCCTCGAGGGGGGAAAAAACATTCAGTACTTC.

This clonotype was found many times. J is TRBJ2-7 and V is TRBV10-2; 8 bases agree with TRBD1. The CDR3 has 15 amino acids. Germline values: CDR1 WSHSY, CDR2 SAAADI. V trimming: 2 bases; J trimming: 5 bases; junction bases outside the gene matches: 8. The CDR3 here is CASSEQRQGNNEQYV. The CDR3 DNA reads TGCGCCAGCAGTGAGCAGAGACAGGGGAACAACGAGCAGTACGTC.

The chain is built from TRBV20-1 and TRBJ1-5; D gene ambiguous. This CDR3 is built from 14 residues. Trimming cost V 3 bases and J 2 bases, with 11 bases left between them. Germline lookup yields CDR1 DFQATT and CDR2 SNEGSKA (reference sequence). CDR3 protein: CSARERSGNQPQHF. The CDR3 region has the DNA TGCAGTGCTAGGGAGAGGAGTGGCAATCAGCCCCAGCATTTT.

The V and J genes are TRBV6-4 and TRBJ2-1; 10 bases are a match to TRBD1. V gave up 3 bases and J gave up 7 bases; unmatched junction bases: 6. CDR1 is MRHNA and CDR2 is SNTAGT in the germline V gene. CDR3 length equals 15 residues. The CDR3 region is CASSEPGQGINEQFF. The CDR3 bases are TGTGCCAGCAGTGAGCCGGGACAGGGGATTAATGAGCAGTTCTTC.

This clonotype appeared a few times. The chain has TRBV6-5 and TRBJ2-1, with TRBD1 matching over 9 bases. Germline lookup yields CDR1 MNHEY and CDR2 SVGAGI. Trimming at V came to 2 bases and at J to 1 base, leaving 6 bases not matched to a gene. This CDR3 comprises 17 residues. CDR3 nucleotides: TGTGCCAGCAGTTACGACCGGGACAGGGTTTCCTACAATGAGCAGTTCTTC. This sequence encodes CASSYDRDRVSYNEQFF.

This clonotype has a count of ten or more. The chain has TRBV12-3 or TRBV12-4 and TRBJ2-1; D not certain. The V end lost 3 bases, the J end lost 9 bases, and 6 bases lay between the germline ends. The CDR3 contains 11 residues. The CDR3 is CASSFYGEQFF. CDR3 nucleotide sequence: TGTGCCAGCAGTTTTTACGGTGAGCAGTTCTTC.

This clonotype was observed a handful of times. The chain has TRBV9 and TRBJ2-1; no reliable D call. Germline V gene sequence: CDR1 SGDLS, CDR2 YYNGEE. The V and J ends lost 0 bases and 3 bases respectively, with 7 bases between them. CDR3 size: 14 residues. CDR3 DNA: TGTGCCAGCAGCGTAGATATTAGCTACAATGAGCAGTTCTTC. Its protein product is CASSVDISYNEQFF. Supplemented by reference TRBV9 and TRBJ2-1, the full variable domain reads DSGVTQTPKHLITATGQRVTLRCSPRSGDLSVYWYQQSLDQGLQFLIQYYNGEERAKGNILERFSAQQFPDLHSELNLSSLELGDSALYFCASSVDISYNEQFFGPGTRLTVL.

This chain links TRBV6-5 with TRBJ1-2; 7 nucleotides line up with TRBD1. Germline V gene data show CDR1 as MNHEY and CDR2 as SVGAGI. CDR3 size: 16 residues. The V segment lost 0 bases and the J segment 3 bases; nucleotides outside the gene matches: 7. The CDR3 spells CASSYSRKGAYYGYTF. CDR3 in DNA: TGTGCCAGCAGTTACTCGAGGAAGGGGGCATACTATGGCTACACCTTC.

This clonotype was seen at least ten times. This sequence joins TRBV20-1 and TRBJ1-1; 7 positions agree with TRBD1. In germline, CDR1 is DFQATT, CDR2 SNEGSKA (reference sequence). The CDR3 extends over 17 amino acids. V lost 0 bases, J lost 1 base, and 11 bases stayed unmatched. CDR3 loop: CSARETGLEVANTEAFF. CDR3 bases: TGCAGTGCTAGAGAGACAGGGTTAGAGGTAGCGAACACTGAAGCTTTCTTT.

This clonotype has at least ten counts. V usage is TRBV24-1 and J usage is TRBJ2-3; TRBD1 aligns across 9 bases. Trimming cost V 9 bases and J 5 bases; bases outside gene matches: 5. The CDR3 is 13 amino acids. The V gene's germline CDR1 is KGHDR and CDR2 SFDVKD. The CDR3 protein is CATQWTGEDTQYF. CDR3 DNA: TGTGCCACCCAGTGGACAGGGGAAGATACGCAGTATTTT.

This clonotype has just one count. The rearrangement joins TRBV4-2 to TRBJ2-3; 8 nucleotides match TRBD2. V gave up 1 base and J gave up 1 base; unmatched junction bases: 4. Germline CDR1 and CDR2: LGHNA and YNFKEQ. The CDR3 contains 16 residues. CDR3 loop: CASSQGSGERTDTQYF. The CDR3 region has the DNA TGTGCCAGCAGCCAAGGTAGCGGGGAGCGCACAGATACGCAGTATTTT.